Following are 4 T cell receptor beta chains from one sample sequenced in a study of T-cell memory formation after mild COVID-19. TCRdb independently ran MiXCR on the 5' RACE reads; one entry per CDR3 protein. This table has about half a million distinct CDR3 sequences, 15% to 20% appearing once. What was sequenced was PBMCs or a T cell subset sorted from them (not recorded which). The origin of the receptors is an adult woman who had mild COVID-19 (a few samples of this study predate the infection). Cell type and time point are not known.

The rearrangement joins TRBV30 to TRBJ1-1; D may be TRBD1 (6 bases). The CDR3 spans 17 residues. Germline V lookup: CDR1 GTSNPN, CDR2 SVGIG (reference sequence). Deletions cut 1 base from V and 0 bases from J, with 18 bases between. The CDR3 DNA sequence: TGTGCCTGGAGTGGGGTCAAGGGGGGACACATGAACACTGAAGCTTTCTTT. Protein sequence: CAWSGVKGGHMNTEAFF.

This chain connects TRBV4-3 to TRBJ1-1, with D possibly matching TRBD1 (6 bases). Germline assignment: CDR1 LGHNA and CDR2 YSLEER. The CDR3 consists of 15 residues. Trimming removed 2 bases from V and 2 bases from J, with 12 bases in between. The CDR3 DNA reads TGCGCCAGCAGCCAAAGCTGGACAGTAAACACTGAAGCTTTCTTT. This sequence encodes CASSQSWTVNTEAFF.

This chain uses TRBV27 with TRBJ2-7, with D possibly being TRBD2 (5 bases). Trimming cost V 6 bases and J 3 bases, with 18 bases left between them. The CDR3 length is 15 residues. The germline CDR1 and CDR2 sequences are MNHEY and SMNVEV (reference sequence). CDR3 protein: CASSSRDYTHYEQYF. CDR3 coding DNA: TGTGCCAGCAGCTCTAGAGACTACACCCACTACGAGCAGTACTTC.

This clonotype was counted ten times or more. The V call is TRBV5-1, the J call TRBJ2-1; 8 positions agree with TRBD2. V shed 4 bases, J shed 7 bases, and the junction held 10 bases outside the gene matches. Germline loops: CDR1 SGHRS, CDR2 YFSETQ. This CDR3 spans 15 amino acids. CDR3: CASSPGLAPGNEQFF. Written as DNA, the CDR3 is TGCGCCAGCAGCCCCGGACTAGCCCCAGGTAATGAGCAGTTCTTC.